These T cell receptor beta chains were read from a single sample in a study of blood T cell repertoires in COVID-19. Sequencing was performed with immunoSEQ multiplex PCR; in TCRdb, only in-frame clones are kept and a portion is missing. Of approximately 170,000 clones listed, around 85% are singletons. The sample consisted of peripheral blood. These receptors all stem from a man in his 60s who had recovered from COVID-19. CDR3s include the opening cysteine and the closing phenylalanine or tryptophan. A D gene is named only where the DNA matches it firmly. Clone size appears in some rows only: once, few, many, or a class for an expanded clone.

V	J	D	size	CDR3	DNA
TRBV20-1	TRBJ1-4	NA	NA	CSATGREKLFF	TGCAGTGCTACAGGGAGGGAAAAACTGTTTTTT
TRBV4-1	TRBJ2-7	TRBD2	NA	CASSLPGLSPYEQYF	TGCGCCAGCAGCCTGCCGGGACTATCGCCCTACGAGCAGTACTTC
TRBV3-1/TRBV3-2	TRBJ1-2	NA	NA	CASSQIQGDYGYTF	TGTGCCAGCAGCCAAATACAGGGAGACTATGGCTACACCTTC
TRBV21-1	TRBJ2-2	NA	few	CASSNGNRVGTGELFF	TGTGCCAGCAGCAACGGGAACAGGGTAGGAACCGGGGAGCTGTTTTTT
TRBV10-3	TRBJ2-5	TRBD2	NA	CAISDRTSGGQETQYF	TGTGCCATCAGTGACCGGACTAGCGGGGGACAAGAGACCCAGTACTTC
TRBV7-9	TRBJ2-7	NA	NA	CASSLEGSGAYEQYF	TGTGCCAGCAGCTTAGAGGGGTCAGGGGCCTACGAGCAGTACTTC
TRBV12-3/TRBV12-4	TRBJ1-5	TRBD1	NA	CASKQGDQPQHF	TGTGCCAGCAAACAGGGGGATCAGCCCCAGCATTTT
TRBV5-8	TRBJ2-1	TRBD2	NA	CASSRWTSGSYNEQFF	TGTGCCAGCAGCCGATGGACTAGCGGTTCCTACAATGAGCAGTTCTTC
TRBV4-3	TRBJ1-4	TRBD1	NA	CASSARDSANEKLFF	TGCGCCAGCAGCGCCCGGGACAGTGCTAATGAAAAACTGTTTTTT
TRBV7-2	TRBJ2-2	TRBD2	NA	CASSPRISGGAGELFF	TGTGCCAGCAGCCCCCGTATCAGCGGGGGGGCCGGGGAGCTGTTTTTT
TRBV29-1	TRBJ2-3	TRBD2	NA	CSAEGRGGRTDTQYF	TGCAGCGCCGAGGGGCGGGGGGGGCGAACAGATACGCAGTATTTT
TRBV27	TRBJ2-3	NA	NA	CASSYGTDTQYF	TGTGCCAGCAGCTATGGTACGGATACGCAGTATTTT
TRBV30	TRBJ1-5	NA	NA	CAWSLSRNQPQHF	TGTGCCTGGAGTTTGAGCCGCAATCAGCCCCAGCATTTT
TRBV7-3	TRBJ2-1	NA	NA	CASSSGLNNEQFF	TGTGCCAGCAGCTCCGGACTCAACAATGAGCAGTTCTTC
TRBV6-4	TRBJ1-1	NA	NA	CASSDSSRGGYTEAFF	TGTGCCAGCAGTGACTCGAGTCGGGGGGGGTACACTGAAGCTTTCTTT
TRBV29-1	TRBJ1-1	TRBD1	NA	CSVWTGVNTEAFF	TGCAGCGTCTGGACAGGGGTGAACACTGAAGCTTTCTTT
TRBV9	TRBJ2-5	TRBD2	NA	CASSVSTSRETQYF	TGTGCCAGCAGCGTCTCGACTAGCAGGGAGACCCAGTACTTC
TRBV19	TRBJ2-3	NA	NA	CATQDSRVTQYF	TGTGCCACCCAAGATAGTCGAGTTACGCAGTATTTT
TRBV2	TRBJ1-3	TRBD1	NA	CASSGTGDSGNTIYF	TGTGCCAGCAGTGGGACAGGGGACTCTGGAAACACCATATATTTT
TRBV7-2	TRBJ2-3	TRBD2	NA	CASSPRLAGAGTDTQYF	TGTGCCAGCAGCCCCCGACTAGCGGGGGCTGGCACAGATACGCAGTATTTT
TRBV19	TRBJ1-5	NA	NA	CASSRTVPSNQPQHF	TGTGCCAGTAGTAGGACAGTTCCAAGCAATCAGCCCCAGCATTTT
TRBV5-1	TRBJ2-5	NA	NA	CASSFAGRQETQYF	TGCGCCAGCAGCTTCGCAGGGCGCCAAGAGACCCAGTACTTC
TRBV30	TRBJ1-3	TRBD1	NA	CAWSVGTGDNTIYF	TGTGCCTGGAGTGTAGGGACAGGGGACAACACCATATATTTT
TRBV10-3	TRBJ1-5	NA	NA	CAISDSPGSNQPQHF	TGTGCCATCAGTGACTCCCCAGGGAGCAATCAGCCCCAGCATTTT
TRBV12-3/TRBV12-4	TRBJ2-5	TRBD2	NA	CASTSSGEETQYF	TGTGCCAGCACCAGTAGCGGGGAAGAGACCCAGTACTTC
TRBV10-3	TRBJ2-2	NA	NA	CAISVAGAQGTGELFF	TGTGCCATCAGTGTGGCAGGGGCCCAGGGCACCGGGGAGCTGTTTTTT
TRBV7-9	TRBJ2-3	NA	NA	CASSSVQGMDTQYF	TGTGCCAGCAGCTCCGTCCAGGGAATGGATACGCAGTATTTT
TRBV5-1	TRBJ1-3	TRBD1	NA	CASSLGDRTGALSSGNTIYF	TGCGCCAGCAGCTTGGGGGACCGGACAGGGGCCCTGAGCTCTGGAAACACCATATATTTT
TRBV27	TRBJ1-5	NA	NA	CASKGGQPQHF	TGTGCCAGCAAAGGAGGTCAGCCCCAGCATTTT
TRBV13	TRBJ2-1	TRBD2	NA	CASSLDLAGGLGSHEQFF	TGTGCCAGCAGCTTAGACCTAGCGGGGGGGCTTGGATCCCATGAGCAGTTCTTC
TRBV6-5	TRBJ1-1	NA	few	CASSYGGSTEAFF	TGTGCCAGCAGTTACGGGGGGAGCACTGAAGCTTTCTTT
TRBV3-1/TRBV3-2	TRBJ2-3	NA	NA	CASSTPGTQYF	TGTGCCAGCAGTACTCCGGGTACGCAGTATTTT
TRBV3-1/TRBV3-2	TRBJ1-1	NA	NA	CASSQGVSGTEAFF	TGTGCCAGCAGCCAAGGGGTATCGGGAACTGAAGCTTTCTTT
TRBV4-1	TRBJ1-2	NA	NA	CASSQELGVNYGYTF	TGCGCCAGCAGCCAAGAATTAGGGGTTAACTATGGCTACACCTTC
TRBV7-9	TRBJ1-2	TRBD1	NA	CASSLDRAGGYTF	TGTGCCAGCAGCTTGGACAGGGCGGGCGGCTACACCTTC
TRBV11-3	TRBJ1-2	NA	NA	CASSLLRSGGNYGYTF	TGTGCCAGCAGCTTACTCCGTTCGGGTGGTAACTATGGCTACACCTTC
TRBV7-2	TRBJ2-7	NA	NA	CASSFGLGEQYF	TGTGCCAGCAGCTTTGGACTGGGCGAGCAGTACTTC
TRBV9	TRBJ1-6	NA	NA	CASSPGDLYNSPLHF	TGTGCCAGCAGCCCGGGGGACCTTTATAATTCACCCCTCCACTTT
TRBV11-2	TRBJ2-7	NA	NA	CASSNPPLAEQYF	TGTGCCAGCAGCAACCCCCCGTTGGCCGAGCAGTACTTC
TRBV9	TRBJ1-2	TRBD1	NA	CASSADRGHTF	TGTGCCAGCAGCGCCGACAGGGGTCACACCTTC
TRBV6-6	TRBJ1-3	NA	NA	CASRYRDISGNTIYF	TGTGCCAGCAGGTACCGGGACATCTCTGGAAACACCATATATTTT
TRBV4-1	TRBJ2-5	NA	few	CASSQENRETQYF	TGCGCCAGCAGCCAAGAGAACCGGGAGACCCAGTACTTC
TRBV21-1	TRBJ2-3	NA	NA	CASSKGQGPDTQYF	TGTGCCAGCAGCAAGGGACAGGGCCCAGATACGCAGTATTTT
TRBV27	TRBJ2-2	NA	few	CASSRGAMTTGELFF	TGTGCCAGCAGTCGGGGGGCAATGACCACCGGGGAGCTGTTTTTT
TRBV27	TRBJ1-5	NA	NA	CASSLGQFNQPQHF	TGTGCCAGCAGTTTAGGTCAGTTCAATCAGCCCCAGCATTTT
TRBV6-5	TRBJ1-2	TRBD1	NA	CASSYGQGAYGYTF	TGTGCCAGCAGTTACGGGCAGGGGGCCTATGGCTACACCTTC
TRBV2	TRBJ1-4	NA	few	CASSDKGGWEKLFF	TGTGCCAGCAGTGATAAAGGAGGGTGGGAAAAACTGTTTTTT
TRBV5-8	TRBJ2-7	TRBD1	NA	CASSGRTGKAYEQYF	TGTGCCAGCAGCGGACGGACAGGGAAAGCTTACGAGCAGTACTTC